Shown below are 17 T cell receptor beta chains from a single sample sequenced in a study of T cells after somatic rescue of genetic block. Produced via immunoSEQ multiplex PCR; TCRdb's table is partial and in-frame only. The sample lists roughly 92,000 clones, around 89% occurring once. Sequenced input: peripheral blood mononuclear cells (PBMCs). Every receptor here comes from a woman aged 18-35 years.

The V and J genes are TRBV11-2 and TRBJ1-1; 8 nucleotides line up with TRBD1. With V trimmed by 5 bases and J by 0 bases, 2 bases remained unmatched. Germline V CDR1 and CDR2: SGHAT, FQNNGV. CDR3 size: 14 residues. CDR3 loop: CASSLTGVNTEAFF. Here the CDR3 DNA reads TGTGCCAGCAGCCTGACAGGGGTGAACACTGAAGCTTTCTTT.

The chain couples TRBV28 to TRBJ2-1; TRBD2 aligns across 9 bases. The length of the CDR3 is 14 residues. The V segment lost 4 bases and the J segment 5 bases; nucleotides outside the gene matches: 3. Germline lookup yields CDR1 MDHEN and CDR2 SYDVKM. The CDR3 coding sequence is TGTGCCAGCAGTTCTCCTAGCGGGAACAATGAGCAGTTCTTC. It encodes CASSSPSGNNEQFF.

The V call is TRBV2, the J call TRBJ1-5, with TRBD1 matching over 9 bases. The CDR3 extends over 12 amino acids. Germline trimming cut 8 bases from V and 7 bases from J; bases unmatched to any gene: 3. The germline gives CDR1 SNHLY, CDR2 FYNNEI. The DNA for the CDR3 is TGTGCCAGCGCGGACAGGGGACAGCCCCAGCATTTT. This codes for CASADRGQPQHF.

The chain couples TRBV28 to TRBJ1-1; 7 bases agree with TRBD1. Germline values: CDR1 MDHEN, CDR2 SYDVKM. Trimming cost V 5 bases and J 8 bases; bases outside gene matches: 8. The CDR3 is made up of 13 amino acids. The CDR3 DNA sequence: TGTGCCAGCAGTATCGGACAGGCGGTAGAAGCTTTCTTT. It is translated as CASSIGQAVEAFF. The whole variable domain, filled in from reference TRBV28 and TRBJ1-1, reads DVKVTQSSRYLVKRTGEKVFLECVQDMDHENMFWYRQDPGLGLRLIYFSYDVKMKEKGDIPEGYSVSREKKERFSLILESASTNQTSMYLCASSIGQAVEAFFGQGTRLTVV.

Only one count was recorded for this clone. The chain has TRBV14 and TRBJ1-6; D remains unclear. The CDR3 is 13 amino acids. The germline V gene encodes CDR1 SGHDN and CDR2 FVKESK. V lost 4 bases, J lost 10 bases, and 11 bases lay in between. Here the CDR3 reads CASSPRLGSPLHF. CDR3 nucleotides: TGTGCCAGCAGCCCGAGGCTGGGGTCACCCCTCCACTTT.

This clone has just one count. This rearrangement joins TRBV27 to TRBJ1-2; no firm D call. The length of the CDR3 is 16 residues. Trimming cost V 5 bases and J 0 bases, with 16 bases left between them. Germline V CDR1 and CDR2: MNHEY, SMNVEV (reference sequence). Written as DNA, the CDR3 is TGTGCCAGCAGTGTTGTAGGCACAGCAACTAACTATGGCTACACCTTC. Translation gives CASSVVGTATNYGYTF.

The chain is built from TRBV19 and TRBJ2-7, with unresolved D. This CDR3 contains 14 residues. Trimming stripped 7 bases from V and 0 bases from J, with 13 bases between. CDR1 LNHDA and CDR2 SQIVND come from the germline V gene (reference sequence). The CDR3 DNA is TGTGCCAGTACCCACACCGGTAGCTCCTACGAGCAGTACTTC. Encoded protein: CASTHTGSSYEQYF.

The chain recombines TRBV6-5 with TRBJ2-5; D is possibly TRBD2 (5 bases). This CDR3 spans 11 amino acids. The V end lost 6 bases, the J end lost 7 bases, and 9 bases lay between the germline ends. Looked up from germline, CDR1 is MNHEY and CDR2 is SVGAGI. The DNA for the CDR3 is TGTGCCAGCAGGTCACGGGGGACCCAGTACTTC. Protein sequence: CASRSRGTQYF.

CDR3 sequence reads: CASSLSREGLGEQFF. CDR3 sequence (DNA): TGTGCCAGCAGTTTATCTCGGGAGGGCCTTGGTGAGCAGTTCTTC. The J gene is TRBJ2-1, the V gene TRBV28, with 8 nucleotides matching TRBD2. The CDR3 covers 15 residues. V dropped 1 base and J dropped 9; count of bases not matched to a gene: 8. Looked up from germline, CDR1 is MDHEN and CDR2 is SYDVKM.

This clone appeared a single time. The chain combines TRBV6-5 with TRBJ2-1; D may be TRBD2 (6 bases). Between the trimmed V and J ends, which lost 2 bases and 6 bases, there was a span of 11 bases. Germline-derived CDR1 and CDR2 are MNHEY and SVGAGI. This CDR3 is built from 14 residues. CDR3 sequence: CASSYLRDGNEQFF. The CDR3 DNA reads TGTGCCAGCAGTTACCTGCGGGACGGCAATGAGCAGTTCTTC.

The chain combines TRBV6-1 with TRBJ1-5, with no clear D. CDR3 length: 12 amino acids. The V end lost 4 bases, the J end lost 4 bases, and 5 bases lay between the germline ends. The germline V gene has CDR1 MNHNS and CDR2 SASEGT. This CDR3 reads CASSVMNQPQHF. CDR3 coding DNA: TGTGCCAGCAGTGTAATGAATCAGCCCCAGCATTTT.

The chain joins TRBV5-4 to TRBJ1-2; TRBD1 might be the D (6 bases). The V and J ends lost 2 bases and 4 bases respectively, with 15 bases between them. CDR3 size: 15 residues. Germline V gene sequence: CDR1 SGHNT, CDR2 YYREEE (reference sequence). Here the CDR3 reads CASSLGGLRSYGYTF. The CDR3 nucleotides read TGTGCCAGCAGCTTAGGGGGGCTCCGGTCCTATGGCTACACCTTC.

The chain employs TRBV30 and TRBJ1-1; D remains ambiguous. Germline V gene lookup returns CDR1 GTSNPN and CDR2 SVGIG (reference sequence). Trimming pared 0 bases from V and 1 base from J, leaving 6 bases between. This CDR3 has 13 residues. CDR3 sequence (DNA): TGTGCCTGGAGTGTACGACAGAACACTGAAGCTTTCTTT. Its protein is CAWSVRQNTEAFF.

The J gene is TRBJ2-1, the V gene TRBV5-4; 7 positions agree with TRBD1. V lost 4 bases and J lost 6; bases outside the gene matches: 7. Per germline, CDR1 SGHNT and CDR2 YYREEE (reference sequence). The CDR3 runs 14 residues. CDR3 region: CASSRTGESNEQFF. The CDR3 DNA reads TGTGCCAGCAGCCGCACAGGGGAGAGCAATGAGCAGTTCTTC. Full variable domain (missing parts from reference TRBV5-4 and TRBJ2-1): ETGVTQSPTHLIKTRGQQVTLRCSSQSGHNTVSWYQQALGQGPQFIFQYYREEENGRGNFPPRFSGLQFPNYSSELNVNALELDDSALYLCASSRTGESNEQFFGPGTRLTVL.

This rearrangement joins TRBV5-1 to TRBJ1-1; possible D gene TRBD1, 5 bases. The CDR3 consists of 16 residues. V was trimmed by 0 bases and J by 3 bases, leaving 15 bases between them. In germline, CDR1 is SGHRS, CDR2 YFSETQ. For the CDR3, the DNA is TGCGCCAGCAGCTTGGTGGGACGCTGGTGGGACACTGAAGCTTTCTTT. It is translated as CASSLVGRWWDTEAFF.

The chain uses TRBV18 and TRBJ1-1, with TRBD1 identical over 8 bases. Germline V CDR1 and CDR2: KGHSH, LQKENI. J gave up 8 bases and V 3 bases, and 2 bases lay outside the gene matches. The CDR3 runs 12 residues. CDR3 sequence: CASSPRQGEAFF. The CDR3 DNA is TGTGCCAGCTCACCTCGACAGGGGGAAGCTTTCTTT.

This chain joins TRBV29-1 and TRBJ2-5, with TRBD1 as a possible D gene (6 bases). The ends were cut back, 1 base at V and 5 bases at J, with 14 bases in the middle. The germline CDR1 and CDR2 sequences are SQVTM and ANQGSEA. The CDR3 totals 14 residues. The CDR3 protein is CSVEVGGPGETQYF. Here the CDR3 DNA reads TGCAGCGTTGAAGTTGGGGGCCCAGGGGAGACCCAGTACTTC.